Reported below is one TCR beta chain. The antigen it recognizes is unknown. No base qualities exist here, and no much larger clone lies one base off it. This sample is drawn from a study of CD8+ T cells in alopecia areata listed by TCRdb under 2018. For the wider study: Treated patients were enrolled in an open-label pilot trial of oral tofacitinib at 5 to 10 mg twice daily for moderate-to-severe alopecia areata. Patients received tofacitinib for 6 to 18 months and were then followed off drug for 6 months to check for delayed response and recurrence. The SALT score, which quantifies the percentage of affected scalp surface area, was used to measure disease severity in treated patients. High-throughput TCRbeta sequencing was used to examine T cell clonal expansion in alopecia areata in both the C3H/HeJ mouse model and human patients. On the human side, TCRbeta sequencing was run on scalp tissue and on sorted CD4+ and CD8+ peripheral blood T cells from healthy controls and from alopecia areata patients with either patchy or totalis/universalis disease. Biopsies were taken from tofacitinib-treated patients at baseline and again at 4 and 24 weeks into treatment, and several of those patients also had a later scalp biopsy. Scalp clonality was compared among normal scalp (n=4), patchy alopecia areata scalp (n=8), and alopecia totalis/universalis scalp (n=8). RNA was extracted with the PAXgene miRNA kit for fixed scalp, the miRNeasy kit for PBMCs, and the RNeasy kit for mouse skin. TCRbeta CDR3 regions were amplified by immunoSEQ multiplex PCR with 35 Vbeta forward and 13 Jbeta reverse primers. Summary of the overall study and its limitations: Compared with normal scalp, lesional scalp had higher clonality and more expanded CD8+ clones, particularly in alopecia totalis/universalis, a pattern that suggests antigenic drive. Resident alphabeta T cells in normal human skin are also sequenced, complicating scalp TCR repertoire analysis, unlike mouse skin dominated by gammadelta T cells. Compared with mice, TCR sequences shared between patients were less clear, possibly partly because of HLA diversity across the patient population. Many expanded lesional clones were found to persist in scalp and blood during tofacitinib treatment, and relapse after treatment cessation may be partly explained by this persistence. With tofacitinib, both scalp clonality and the number of expanded CD8+ clones among the top 100 scalp clones went down significantly. The treated cohort was small, with a single nonresponder, so links between baseline CD8+ expansion and response need larger studies.

Library creation used the immunoSEQ multiplex PCR assay. RNA was extracted from all samples and reverse transcribed into cDNA, which served as template for TCR sequencing. First-strand cDNA was synthesized with SuperScript III using a 2:1 mix of oligo-dT and random hexamers. A synthetic immune receptor repertoire was used to assess amplification bias, and residual bias was removed computationally. The published analysis was carried out like this. Raw reads were preprocessed to remove errors, and CDR3 was defined according to IMGT conventions as the region from the conserved cysteine to phenylalanine. Clonality was calculated as 1 minus Shannon entropy normalized by log2 of the number of productive unique TCRs. Scalp TCRbeta sequences were cross-referenced with sorted blood CD4 and CD8 repertoires so that the CD4 or CD8 identity of scalp clones could be inferred. TCRdb provides this immuneACCESS table in a form limited to in-frame rearrangements. Some clones are lacking; in checked studies, under half of them reflect an unresolved V gene, and why the rest are absent is not known. That table furnishes V, J and clone size, whereas the DNA furnished D and trimming. This sample has fewer than 200,000 clones in its table, and about three fifths of those were observed once. Jointly, the top ten make up approximately 16% of the sample.

The treatment or condition label, read with the paper, signifies: oral pan-JAK inhibitor, 5-10 mg twice daily. Lesional scalp punch biopsies and peripheral blood were obtained from alopecia areata patients. PBMCs were isolated by density centrifugation and stained for CD3, CD4 and CD8, and CD4+ and CD8+ T cells were sorted on a FACSAria. Sample: CD4+ T cells sorted from blood, taken at approximately week 61, from a patient treated with tofacitinib. This TCR was sampled from a human donor with alopecia areata.

CDR3 protein: CAWSRTDRSSNQPQHF. DNA sequence: TGTGCCTGGAGTCGGACAGATAGGAGTAGCAATCAGCCCCAGCATTTT. The chain employs TRBV30 and TRBJ1-5, with TRBD1 tentatively as D gene (6 bases match). V was cut back by 2 bases and J by 0 bases, leaving a gap of 14 bases between them. The germline V gene encodes CDR1 GTSNPN and CDR2 SVGIG (reference sequence). From the cysteine through the phenylalanine, the CDR3 covers 16 amino acids. The retained sequence is limited to the CDR3, 48 bases, with the frame set at the first base.